A selection of T cell receptor beta chains follows, all from one sample in a study of naive and memory T cell subsets. TCRdb called the UMI-ligation and nested PCR reads again in MiXCR, with one record for every CDR3 protein. Counted here are 140,000 to 150,000 distinct CDR3 sequences, approximately 15% occurring once; the ten biggest clones make up just over 0.14%. The sample taken for sequencing was naive CD4+ T cells from blood. The receptor set was obtained from a human donor in good health. CDR3s include the opening cysteine and the closing phenylalanine or tryptophan. Fields, in order: CDR3 length, J gene, V gene, D gene, clone size, CDR3 DNA, CDR3 protein. A D gene is named only where the DNA matches it firmly. The size field is filled for only some rows; it gives once, few, many or a size class.

>14|TRBJ1-2|TRBV20-1|TRBD1|.
TGCAGTGCTAGAGATATCACAGGACAGGGGGCGGACACCTTC
CSARDITGQGADTF
>14|TRBJ1-2|TRBV7-9|TRBD1|.
TGTGCCACCCTAAACCGGGACAGAAGTTATGGCTACACCTTC
CATLNRDRSYGYTF
>15|TRBJ2-5|TRBV7-2|.|many
TGTGCCAGCGCTCCCCCCGGGACTCAGCAAGAGACCCAGTACTTC
CASAPPGTQQETQYF
>13|TRBJ2-5|TRBV20-1|.|few
TGCAGCTCTTTAGGCGGGCGGGGAGAGACCCAGTACTTC
CSSLGGRGETQYF
>15|TRBJ1-1|TRBV6-4|.|.
TGTGCCAGCAGTCATTTTACAGTCCCGAACACTGAAGCTTTCTTT
CASSHFTVPNTEAFF
>14|TRBJ1-2|TRBV12-3/TRBV12-4|TRBD1|few
TGTGCCAGCAGTTTAGGGCACAGGGGCTATGGCTACACCTTC
CASSLGHRGYGYTF
>15|TRBJ2-3|TRBV11-2|TRBD1|.
TGTGCCAGCAGCTCCCCGGGACAGGTCCCAGATACGCAGTATTTT
CASSSPGQVPDTQYF
>13|TRBJ1-5|TRBV28|TRBD1|.
TGTGCCAGCACGACAGGGGGTAATCAGCCCCAGCATTTT
CASTTGGNQPQHF
>15|TRBJ2-4|TRBV12-3/TRBV12-4|.|.
TGTGCCAGCAGTCTTTTTAGAGGGGCGGGAAACATTCAGTACTTC
CASSLFRGAGNIQYF
>16|TRBJ2-1|TRBV7-2|TRBD2|once
TGTGCCAGCAGCCCCAGTGCTAGCGGGGACTACAATGAGCAGATCTTC
CASSPSASGDYNEQIF
>16|TRBJ2-1|TRBV3-1|TRBD2|.
TGTGCCAGCAGCCCTAGGGGGACTAGCGGAGACAATGAGCAGTTCTTC
CASSPRGTSGDNEQFF
>15|TRBJ2-1|TRBV6-6|TRBD2|few
TGTGCCAGCAGTCTAGCGGATAGCTCCTACAATGAGCAGTTCTTC
CASSLADSSYNEQFF
>16|TRBJ2-7|TRBV5-1|TRBD1|.
TGCGCCAGCAGCACCGGGGACAGCCTAAGGCAGTACGAGCAGTACTTC
CASSTGDSLRQYEQYF
>13|TRBJ2-1|TRBV20-1|.|few
TGCAGTGCTAGACGAAGCCTCAACAATGAGCAGTTCTTC
CSARRSLNNEQFF
>14|TRBJ1-1|TRBV7-9|.|.
TGTGCCAGCAGCGCCCAAAAAGGTAGCACTGAAGCTTTCTTT
CASSAQKGSTEAFF
>13|TRBJ1-4|TRBV29-1|.|few
TGCAGCGTTTTTCCGGGGAATAATGAAAAACTGTTTTTT
CSVFPGNNEKLFF
>12|TRBJ1-1|TRBV30|.|.
TGTGCCTGGACTACAGGGTACACTGAAGCTTTCTTT
CAWTTGYTEAFF
>15|TRBJ2-5|TRBV7-9|TRBD2|many
TGTGCCAGCAGCTACAGCGGGAGGGCCGGAGAGACCCAGTACTTC
CASSYSGRAGETQYF
>16|TRBJ2-7|TRBV6-6|TRBD1|.
TGTGCCAGCAGTTACCGCGCGGACAGGGCAAACTACGAGCAGTACTTC
CASSYRADRANYEQYF
>15|TRBJ2-1|TRBV28|.|.
TGTGCCAGCAGTCCCGGGACTCCAGATGGGAATGAGCAGTTCTTC
CASSPGTPDGNEQFF
>13|TRBJ2-5|TRBV7-2|TRBD2|many
TGTGCCAGCAGGCAAGCGGGAGTTGAGACCCAGTACTTC
CASRQAGVETQYF
>16|TRBJ2-7|TRBV7-2|TRBD2|.
TGTGCCAGCAGCTTTCCCGCCGGGACTAGGGAGCAAGAGCAGTACTTC
CASSFPAGTREQEQYF
>17|TRBJ2-1|TRBV4-3|.|.
TGCGCCAGCAGCCAAGATTTGGGCTCGACGCGAGAGAATGAGCAGTTCTTC
CASSQDLGSTRENEQFF
>16|TRBJ1-6|TRBV5-6|.|many
TGTGCCAGCAGCTTGGACAGGAGCTCCTATAATTCACCCCTCCACTTT
CASSLDRSSYNSPLHF
>17|TRBJ2-4|TRBV11-2|TRBD2|.
TGTGCCAGCAGCTTAGAGGGCCGCGGGGGAGCCAAAAACATTCAGTACTTC
CASSLEGRGGAKNIQYF
>15|TRBJ2-3|TRBV6-1|TRBD2|.
TGTGCCAGCACTAGACTAGCGGAAAGCACAGATACGCAGTATTTT
CASTRLAESTDTQYF
>14|TRBJ2-2|TRBV10-3|TRBD2|.
TGTGCCACCAGACTAGCGGGAGGAGCCGGGGAGCTGTTTTTT
CATRLAGGAGELFF